This passage covers 13 T cell receptor beta chains from one sample sequenced in a study of CD8+CD57+ T cells in acquired aplastic anemia. All patients picked for sequencing had shown, by flow cytometry, an expansion of CD8+CD57+ cells. CDR3 and TCR beta VDJ profiling relied on genomic DNA as the template. From the reads, TCRdb called clonotypes with MiXCR, one entry per CDR3 protein. This sample has approximately 250,000 distinct CDR3 sequences, with 82% found just once. Sample: sorted CD4+, CD8+, or CD8+CD57+ T cells (not recorded which) from PBMCs. The receptors were sampled from a human donor with aplastic anemia.

V usage is TRBV7-9 and J usage is TRBJ2-3; D may be TRBD2 (6 bases). Trimming took off 3 bases at V and 13 bases at J, with 20 bases between the two ends. The CDR3 contains 14 residues. CDR1 is SEHNR and CDR2 is FQNEAQ in the germline V gene (reference sequence). The DNA for the CDR3 is TGTGCCAGCAGCTTTCAAAGAAGTCGGGGGAGCGAGTATTTT. Its translation: CASSFQRSRGSEYF. The full variable domain, rest sourced from reference TRBV7-9 and TRBJ2-3, is DTGVSQNPRHKITKRGQNVTFRCDPISEHNRLYWYRQTLGQGPEFLTYFQNEAQLEKSRLLSDRFSAERPKGSFSTLEIQRTEQGDSAMYLCASSFQRSRGSEYFGPGTRLTVL.

This sequence joins TRBV12-3 or TRBV12-4 and TRBJ1-2; no definite D call. V was cut by 5 bases and J by 4 bases, with 11 bases left in between. CDR3 length equals 13 residues. CDR3 in amino acids: CASSALTGYGYTF. The CDR3 DNA reads as TGTGCCAGCAGTGCTTTGACGGGCTATGGCTACACCTTC.

The genes are TRBV7-2 and TRBJ2-6; D possibly matches TRBD1 or TRBD2 (5 bases each). V was cut by 0 bases and J by 16 bases, with 22 bases left in between. CDR1 and CDR2 (germline): SGHTA, FQGNSA. This CDR3 is 16 amino acids long. This CDR3 is CASSLAGSYGADALTF. CDR3 DNA: TGTGCCAGCAGCTTAGCGGGGAGCTACGGGGCTGACGCTCTGACTTTC.

To note about this clonotype: This may come from a read error, since a much larger clone is one base off. It is unclear where the CDR3 begins or ends on the DNA, so no DNA is shown, and the CDR3 is as TCRdb lists it. V gene TRBV7-9 combines with J gene TRBJ1-2; the DNA was not used to check the table's D call, TRBD1. Both ends counted, the CDR3 spans 15 residues. Per germline, CDR1 SEHNR and CDR2 FQNEAQ (reference sequence). This chain's CDR3 is CAGQGSRETQYFGTF.

About this clonotype: The CDR3 ends on some other residue instead of the conserved phenylalanine or tryptophan, so this is likely a read error. The limits of the CDR3 on the DNA are not certain, so only TCRdb's listed CDR3 is given. The rearrangement joins TRBV2 to TRBJ1-2; the D call of TRBD1 is as the table states it, not checked on the DNA. The CDR3 region is 15 residues in length, termini included. Germline CDR1 and CDR2: SNHLY and FYNNEI. This chain's CDR3 is CASGDGGTDTHYFTP.

Comment on this clonotype: The junction departs from germline at one end; a sequencing error may be responsible. The V gene is TRBV9, the J gene TRBJ1-2; D is undetermined. The CDR3 has 13 amino acids. CDR1 is SGDLS, CDR2 YYNGEE, per germline. The CDR3 nucleotides read TGTGCCAGCAGCTTAGGGTCAGATAATCAGTATTTTTTC. It translates to CASSLGSDNQYFF.

This chain joins TRBV7-8 and TRBJ1-1; D unresolved. CDR1 is SGHVS and CDR2 is FQNEAQ in the germline V gene. This CDR3 is 15 amino acids long. Trimming pared 1 base from V and 3 bases from J, leaving 12 bases between. The CDR3 protein is CASSLDLRADTEAFF. The CDR3 DNA follows: TGTGCCAGCAGCTTAGATCTAAGAGCCGACACTGAAGCTTTCTTT.

This clonotype occurred a few times. The rearrangement uses TRBV12-5 and TRBJ1-4; D gene ambiguous. Between the trimmed V and J ends, which lost 2 bases and 4 bases, there was a span of 17 bases. CDR1 is LGHNT and CDR2 is FRNRAP in the germline V gene. This CDR3 is 17 amino acids long. The CDR3, as DNA: TGTGCTAGTGGTTTGTCTTCAGGAGAACAAATTAATGAAAAACTGTTTTTT. It yields the protein CASGLSSGEQINEKLFF. Looking up the rest from reference TRBV12-5 and TRBJ1-4 gives the full variable domain: DARVTQTPRHKVTEMGQEVTMRCQPILGHNTVFWYRQTMMQGLELLAYFRNRAPLDDSGMPKDRFSAEMPDATLATLKIQPSEPRDSAVYFCASGLSSGEQINEKLFFGSGTQLSVL.

A note on this clonotype: Its ends do not fully match the called genes, so a read error is possible. The gene calls are TRBV2 and TRBJ1-5; D is unclear. Germline CDR1 and CDR2: SNHLY and FYNNEI. The CDR3 length is 14 residues. CDR3 DNA: TGCGCCAGCAGTGATGCATATAGGAATCAGCCCCAGCATTTT. This encodes CASSDAYRNQPQHF. The full variable domain, with the rest looked up from reference TRBV2 and TRBJ1-5, is EPEVTQTPSHQVTQMGQEVILRCVPISNHLYFYWYRQILGQKVEFLVSFYNNEISEKSEIFDDQFSVERPDGSNFTLKIRSTKLEDSAMYFCASSDAYRNQPQHFGDGTRLSIL.

This clonotype showed up just a few times. The chain is built from TRBV7-2 and TRBJ1-2, with D unclear. With 1 base removed from V and 2 bases from J, the gap between germline ends came to 11 bases. Germline CDR1 SGHTA, CDR2 FQGNSA. The CDR3 contains 15 residues. The CDR3 loop reads CASSLGRQTNYGYTF. The CDR3 DNA is TGTGCCAGCAGCTTAGGTCGGCAAACGAACTATGGCTACACCTTC.

The V call is TRBV7-8, the J call TRBJ2-3, with 7 bases aligning to TRBD1. The CDR3 length is 13 residues. CDR1 and CDR2 (germline): SGHVS, FQNEAQ. V was clipped by 5 bases and J by 14 bases; unmatched bases: 13. CDR3 in amino acids: CASSVGAKGTAYF. The CDR3, as DNA: TGTGCCAGCAGCGTCGGGGCAAAAGGGACAGCGTATTTT.

This chain connects TRBV11-3 to TRBJ2-6; D possibly corresponds to TRBD1 (6 bases). CDR3 length: 24 amino acids. Germline values: CDR1 SGHNT, CDR2 YENEEA. Trimming removed 0 bases from V and 0 bases from J, with 30 bases in between. Here the CDR3 reads CASSLDLTGVVRPGTSSGANVLTF. CDR3 bases: TGTGCCAGCAGCTTAGATCTGACAGGCGTTGTCAGGCCAGGGACCTCCTCTGGGGCCAACGTCCTGACTTTC.

About this clonotype itself: This CDR3 fails to terminate in the conserved phenylalanine or tryptophan, so it likely reflects a read error. The limits of the CDR3 on the DNA are not certain, so only TCRdb's listed CDR3 is given. This chain uses TRBV9 with TRBJ2-4; the table's D gene call, TRBD2, was not cross checked with the DNA. Germline lookup yields CDR1 SGDLS and CDR2 YYNGEE. The CDR3 sequence runs 12 residues, both termini included. The chain's CDR3 is CASSGVGKAKYL.